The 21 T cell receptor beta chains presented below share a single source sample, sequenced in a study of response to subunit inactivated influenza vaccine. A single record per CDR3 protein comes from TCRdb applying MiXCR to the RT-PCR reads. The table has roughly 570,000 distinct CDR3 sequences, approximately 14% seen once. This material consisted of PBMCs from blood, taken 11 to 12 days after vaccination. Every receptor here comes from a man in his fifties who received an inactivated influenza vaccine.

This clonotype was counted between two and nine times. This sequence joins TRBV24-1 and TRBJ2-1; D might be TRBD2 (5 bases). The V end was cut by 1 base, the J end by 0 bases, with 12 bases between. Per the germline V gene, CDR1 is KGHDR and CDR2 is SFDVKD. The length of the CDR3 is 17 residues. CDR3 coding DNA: TGTGCCACCAGTGATTTCAGAGGGAGAGGCTCCTACAATGAGCAGTTCTTC. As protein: CATSDFRGRGSYNEQFF.

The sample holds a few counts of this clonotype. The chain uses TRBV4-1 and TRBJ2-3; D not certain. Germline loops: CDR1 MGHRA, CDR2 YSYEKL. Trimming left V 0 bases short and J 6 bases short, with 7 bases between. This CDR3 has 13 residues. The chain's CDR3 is CASSQDPRDTQYF. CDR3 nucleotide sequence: TGCGCCAGCAGCCAAGATCCCAGGGATACGCAGTATTTT.

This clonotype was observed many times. The CDR3 here is CASSLVARQDRRYEQYF. Here the CDR3 DNA reads TGTGCCAGCAGCTTGGTTGCTCGTCAGGACAGGCGCTACGAGCAGTACTTC. The rearrangement joins TRBV5-5 to TRBJ2-7, with 7 bases fitting TRBD1. V was pared by 0 bases and J by 3 bases, with 12 bases of the junction left unmatched. The CDR3 has 17 amino acids. Germline V gene data show CDR1 as SGHKS and CDR2 as YYEKEE (reference sequence).

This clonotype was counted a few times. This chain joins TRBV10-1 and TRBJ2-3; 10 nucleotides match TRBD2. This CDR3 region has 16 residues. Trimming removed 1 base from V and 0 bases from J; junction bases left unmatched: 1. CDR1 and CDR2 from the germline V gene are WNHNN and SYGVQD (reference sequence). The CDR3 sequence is CASSELAGGSTDTQYF. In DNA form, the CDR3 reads TGCGCCAGCAGTGAGTTAGCGGGGGGAAGCACAGATACGCAGTATTTT.

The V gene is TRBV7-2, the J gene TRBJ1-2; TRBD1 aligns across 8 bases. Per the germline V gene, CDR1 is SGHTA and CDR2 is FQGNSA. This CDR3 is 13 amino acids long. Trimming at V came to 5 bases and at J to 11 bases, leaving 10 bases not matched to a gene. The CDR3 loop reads CASSIGQGGRYTF. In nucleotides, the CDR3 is TGTGCCAGCAGCATAGGACAGGGAGGAAGATACACCTTC. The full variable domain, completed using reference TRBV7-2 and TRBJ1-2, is GAGVSQSPSNKVTEKGKDVELRCDPISGHTALYWYRQSLGQGLEFLIYFQGNSAPDKSGLPSDRFSAERTGGSVSTLTIQRTQQEDSAVYLCASSIGQGGRYTFGSGTRLTVV.

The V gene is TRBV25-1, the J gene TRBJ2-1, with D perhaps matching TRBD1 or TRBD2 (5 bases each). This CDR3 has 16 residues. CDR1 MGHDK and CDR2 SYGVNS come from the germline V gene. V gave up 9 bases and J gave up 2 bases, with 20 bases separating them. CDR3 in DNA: TGTGCCAGTCCGTTGGTCCGGGACGACACCTACAATGAGCAGTTCTTC. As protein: CASPLVRDDTYNEQFF. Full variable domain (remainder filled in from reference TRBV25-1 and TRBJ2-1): EADIYQTPRYLVIGTGKKITLECSQTMGHDKMYWYQQDPGMELHLIHYSYGVNSTEKGDLSSESTVSRIRTEHFPLTLESARPSHTSQYLCASPLVRDDTYNEQFFGPGTRLTVL.

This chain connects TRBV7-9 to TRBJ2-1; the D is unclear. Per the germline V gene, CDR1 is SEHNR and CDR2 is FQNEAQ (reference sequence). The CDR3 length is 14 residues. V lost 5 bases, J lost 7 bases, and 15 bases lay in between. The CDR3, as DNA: TGTGCCAGCAGCCCCGGTCAGGTGGGGAATGAGCAGTTCTTC. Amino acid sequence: CASSPGQVGNEQFF.

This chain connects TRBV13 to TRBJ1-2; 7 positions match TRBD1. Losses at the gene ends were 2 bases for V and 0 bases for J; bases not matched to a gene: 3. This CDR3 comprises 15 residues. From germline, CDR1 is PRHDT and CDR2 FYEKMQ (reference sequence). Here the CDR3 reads CASSLKGQPNYGYTF. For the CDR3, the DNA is TGTGCCAGCAGCTTAAAGGGACAGCCTAACTATGGCTACACCTTC.

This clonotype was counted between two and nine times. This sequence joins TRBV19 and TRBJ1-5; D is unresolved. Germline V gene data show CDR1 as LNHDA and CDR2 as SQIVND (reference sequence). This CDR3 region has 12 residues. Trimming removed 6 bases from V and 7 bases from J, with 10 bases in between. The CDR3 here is CASSPDRQPQHF. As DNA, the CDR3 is TGTGCCAGTAGCCCGGATAGACAGCCCCAGCATTTT.

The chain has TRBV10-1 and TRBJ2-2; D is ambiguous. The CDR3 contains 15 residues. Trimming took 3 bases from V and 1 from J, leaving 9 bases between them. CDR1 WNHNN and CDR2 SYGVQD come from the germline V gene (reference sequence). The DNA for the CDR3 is TGCGCCAGCAGTGATTTGGGAAAGAACACCGGGGAGCTGTTTTTT. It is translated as CASSDLGKNTGELFF.

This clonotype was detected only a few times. CDR3 in amino acids: CASSLLAGQGITIHYNEQFF. The CDR3 DNA follows: TGTGCCAGCAGCTTACTTGCGGGACAGGGAATCACCATTCACTACAATGAGCAGTTCTTC. The V and J genes are TRBV11-1 and TRBJ2-1, with TRBD1 matching over 9 bases. Germline CDR1 reads SGHAT; CDR2 reads FQDESV (reference sequence). The CDR3 extends over 20 amino acids. V shed 2 bases and J 3 bases; nucleotides not matched to a gene: 17. The full variable domain, with the rest looked up from reference TRBV11-1 and TRBJ2-1, is EAEVAQSPRYKITEKSQAVAFWCDPISGHATLYWYRQILGQGPELLVQFQDESVVDDSQLPKDRFSAERLKGVDSTLKIQPAELGDSAMYLCASSLLAGQGITIHYNEQFFGPGTRLTVL.

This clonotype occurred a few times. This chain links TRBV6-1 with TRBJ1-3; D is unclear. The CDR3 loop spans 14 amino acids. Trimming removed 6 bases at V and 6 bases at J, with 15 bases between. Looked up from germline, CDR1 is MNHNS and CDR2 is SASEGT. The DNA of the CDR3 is TGTGCCAGCAGGCGAACACGGTGGGAAAACACCATATATTTT. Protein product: CASRRTRWENTIYF.

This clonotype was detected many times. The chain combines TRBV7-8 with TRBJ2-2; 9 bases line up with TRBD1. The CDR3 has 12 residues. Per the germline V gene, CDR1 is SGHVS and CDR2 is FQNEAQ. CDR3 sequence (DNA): TGTGCGGGACAGGGTTACACCGGGGAGCTGTTTTTT. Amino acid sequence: CAGQGYTGELFF.

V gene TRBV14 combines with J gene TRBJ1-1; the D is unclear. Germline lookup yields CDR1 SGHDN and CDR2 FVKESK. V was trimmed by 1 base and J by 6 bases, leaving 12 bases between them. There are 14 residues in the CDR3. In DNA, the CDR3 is TGTGCCAGCAGCCAAGTCACCGCCGGGGCTGAAGCTTTCTTT. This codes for CASSQVTAGAEAFF.

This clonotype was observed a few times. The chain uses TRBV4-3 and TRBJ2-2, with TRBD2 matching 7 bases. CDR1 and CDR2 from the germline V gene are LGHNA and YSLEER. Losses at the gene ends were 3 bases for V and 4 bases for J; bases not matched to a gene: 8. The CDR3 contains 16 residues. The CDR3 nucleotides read TGCGCCAGCAGCCAGCCTAGCGGAGGTACCACCGGGGAGCTGTTTTTT. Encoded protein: CASSQPSGGTTGELFF.

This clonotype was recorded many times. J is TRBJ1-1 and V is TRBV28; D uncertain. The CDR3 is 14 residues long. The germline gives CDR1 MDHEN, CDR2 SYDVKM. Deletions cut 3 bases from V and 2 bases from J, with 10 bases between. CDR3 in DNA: TGTGCCAGCAGTTTTAATGGCCTCAACACTGAAGCTTTCTTT. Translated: CASSFNGLNTEAFF.

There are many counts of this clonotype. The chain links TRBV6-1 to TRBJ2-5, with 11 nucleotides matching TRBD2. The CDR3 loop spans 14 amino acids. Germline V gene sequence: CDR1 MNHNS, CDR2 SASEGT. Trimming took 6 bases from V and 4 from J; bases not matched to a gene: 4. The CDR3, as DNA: TGTGCCAGCAGCAGGACTAGCGGGTTAGAGACCCAGTACTTC. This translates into CASSRTSGLETQYF.

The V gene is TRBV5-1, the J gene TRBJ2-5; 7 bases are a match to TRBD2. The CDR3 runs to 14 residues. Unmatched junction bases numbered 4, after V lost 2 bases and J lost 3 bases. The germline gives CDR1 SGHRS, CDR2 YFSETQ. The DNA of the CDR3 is TGCGCCAGCAGCTTAGCGGGATACAAAGAGACCCAGTACTTC. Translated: CASSLAGYKETQYF.

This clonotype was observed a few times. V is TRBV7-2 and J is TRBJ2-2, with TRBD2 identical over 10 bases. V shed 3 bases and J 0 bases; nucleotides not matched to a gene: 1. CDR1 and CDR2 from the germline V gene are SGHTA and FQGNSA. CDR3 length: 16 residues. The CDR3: CASSFLAGANTGELFF. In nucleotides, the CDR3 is TGTGCCAGCAGCTTCCTAGCGGGGGCGAACACCGGGGAGCTGTTTTTT.

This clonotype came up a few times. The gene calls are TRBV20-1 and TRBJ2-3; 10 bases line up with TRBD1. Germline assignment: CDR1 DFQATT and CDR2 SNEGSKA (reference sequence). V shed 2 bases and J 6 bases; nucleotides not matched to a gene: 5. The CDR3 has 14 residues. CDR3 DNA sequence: TGCAGTGCTAGAAAGGGACAGGGGAAGGATACGCAGTATTTT. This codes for CSARKGQGKDTQYF.

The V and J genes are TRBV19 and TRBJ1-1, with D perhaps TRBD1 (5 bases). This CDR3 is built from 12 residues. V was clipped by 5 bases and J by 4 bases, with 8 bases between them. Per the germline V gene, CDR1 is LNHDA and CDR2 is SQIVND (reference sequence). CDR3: CASSWGLTEAFF. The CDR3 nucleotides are TGTGCCAGTAGTTGGGGACTCACTGAAGCTTTCTTT.